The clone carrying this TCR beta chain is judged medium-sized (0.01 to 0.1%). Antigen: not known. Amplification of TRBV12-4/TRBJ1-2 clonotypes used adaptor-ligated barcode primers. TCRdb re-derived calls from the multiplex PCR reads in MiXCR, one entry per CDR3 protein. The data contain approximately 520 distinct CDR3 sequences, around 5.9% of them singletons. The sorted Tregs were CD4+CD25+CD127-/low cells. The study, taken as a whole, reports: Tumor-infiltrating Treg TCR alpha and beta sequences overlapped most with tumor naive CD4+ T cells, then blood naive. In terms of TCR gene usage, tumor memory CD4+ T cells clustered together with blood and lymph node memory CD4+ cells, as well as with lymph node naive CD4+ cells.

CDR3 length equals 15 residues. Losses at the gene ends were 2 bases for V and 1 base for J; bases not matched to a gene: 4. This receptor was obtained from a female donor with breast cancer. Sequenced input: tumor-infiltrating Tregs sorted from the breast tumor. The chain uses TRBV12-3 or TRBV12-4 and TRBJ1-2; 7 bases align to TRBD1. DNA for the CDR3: TGTGCCAGCAGTTTACGACAGGGAAGTAACTATGGCTACACCTTC. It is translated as CASSLRQGSNYGYTF.